A single sample is the source of the 9 T cell receptor beta chains below, sequenced in a study of T cells in Graves' hyperthyroidism and ophthalmopathy. TCR beta CDR3 region amplification was performed from RNA transcripts. The primer set for the first-round RT-PCR of the TCR CDR3 was HTBI. TCRdb reprocessed the multiplex PCR reads via MiXCR and lists one record per CDR3 protein. The sample includes 600,000 to 800,000 distinct CDR3 sequences, approximately 40% of them seen just once. Sample: blood. The receptor set was obtained from a woman in her 40s with Graves' hyperthyroidism.

The V gene is TRBV10-3, the J gene TRBJ1-5; perhaps TRBD1 as D (6 bases). CDR1 ENHRY and CDR2 SYGVKD come from the germline V gene. The V gene lost 7 bases and the J gene lost 7 bases, with 17 bases spanning the gap. The CDR3 loop spans 14 amino acids. The CDR3 coding sequence is TGTGCCATCAACGGCGCAGGGGACGGGCAGCCCCAGCATTTT. Translation: CAINGAGDGQPQHF.

This clonotype has only a few counts. The junction does not match germline at one end; this may be a read error. The rearrangement uses TRBV20-1 and TRBJ2-3, with TRBD2 identical over 9 bases. Germline assignment: CDR1 DFQATT and CDR2 SNEGSKA (reference sequence). There are 13 residues in the CDR3. The CDR3 sequence is CSARAGGLDTQYF. The CDR3 DNA reads TGCAGTGCCAGAGCGGGGGGATTGGATACGCAGTATTTT.

J is TRBJ1-6 and V is TRBV20-1; 8 bases are shared with TRBD1. Germline CDR1 and CDR2: DFQATT and SNEGSKA (reference sequence). V dropped 7 bases and J dropped 9; count of bases not matched to a gene: 8. The CDR3 length is 13 residues. In DNA form, the CDR3 reads TGCAGTGTGGACAGGGTGATCTCTTCACCCCTCCACTTT. It codes for CSVDRVISSPLHF.

On this clonotype: A single base separates this from a much larger clone, so it may be a read error. This rearrangement joins TRBV20-1 to TRBJ1-5; TRBD1 might be the D (6 bases). The CDR3 consists of 14 residues. Germline-derived CDR1 and CDR2 are DFQATT and SNEGSKA (reference sequence). The CDR3: CSARDSGANQPRHF. Here the CDR3 DNA reads TGCAGTGCTAGAGATTCGGGGGCAAATCAGCCCCGGCATTTT.

The gene calls are TRBV7-9 and TRBJ1-5, with D perhaps TRBD2 (6 bases). Judging by the DNA end, TRBJ2-3 fits better; the J call may be wrong. The CDR3 length is 11 residues. Looked up from germline, CDR1 is SEHNR and CDR2 is FQNEAQ (reference sequence). CDR3 DNA sequence: TGTGCCAGCAGCCGGGGAGGTCCGCAGTATTTT. Residues: CASSRGGPQYF.

The chain couples TRBV28 to TRBJ1-1; D remains unclear. CDR3 length equals 12 residues. The V and J ends lost 5 bases and 3 bases respectively, with 7 bases between them. The germline V gene has CDR1 MDHEN and CDR2 SYDVKM. The CDR3 DNA is TGTGCCAGCAGTGACACAGACACTGAAGCTTTCTTT. Translating it yields CASSDTDTEAFF. Using reference TRBV28 and TRBJ1-1 for the parts outside the CDR3, the full variable domain is DVKVTQSSRYLVKRTGEKVFLECVQDMDHENMFWYRQDPGLGLRLIYFSYDVKMKEKGDIPEGYSVSREKKERFSLILESASTNQTSMYLCASSDTDTEAFFGQGTRLTVV.

Only one count was recorded for this clonotype. The chain couples TRBV10-3 to TRBJ1-6; D is unclear. Deletions cut 10 bases from V and 3 bases from J, with 16 bases between. Germline CDR1 reads ENHRY; CDR2 reads SYGVKD. The CDR3 has 15 amino acids. CDR3 loop: CASRQAEHYNSPLHF. CDR3 bases: TGTGCCAGCAGGCAGGCAGAGCACTATAATTCACCCCTCCACTTT.

The chain is built from TRBV2 and TRBJ2-5; the match to TRBD1 covers 7 bases. J gave up 3 bases and V 6 bases, and 10 bases lay outside the gene matches. Per germline, CDR1 SNHLY and CDR2 FYNNEI. The CDR3 is made up of 15 amino acids. This CDR3 reads CASSTSGTEKETQYF. The CDR3 nucleotides are TGTGCCAGCAGCACTTCCGGGACAGAGAAAGAGACCCAGTACTTC. The full variable domain, its missing parts supplied by reference TRBV2 and TRBJ2-5, is EPEVTQTPSHQVTQMGQEVILRCVPISNHLYFYWYRQILGQKVEFLVSFYNNEISEKSEIFDDQFSVERPDGSNFTLKIRSTKLEDSAMYFCASSTSGTEKETQYFGPGTRLLVL.

The chain is built from TRBV7-2 and TRBJ1-1; D not certain. V shed 5 bases and J shed 0 bases, with 13 bases lying between them. The CDR3 spans 15 residues. Per germline, CDR1 SGHTA and CDR2 FQGNSA. The CDR3 is CASSSRGGVNTEAFF. CDR3 DNA sequence: TGTGCCAGCAGCAGCCGCGGCGGAGTGAACACTGAAGCTTTCTTT.